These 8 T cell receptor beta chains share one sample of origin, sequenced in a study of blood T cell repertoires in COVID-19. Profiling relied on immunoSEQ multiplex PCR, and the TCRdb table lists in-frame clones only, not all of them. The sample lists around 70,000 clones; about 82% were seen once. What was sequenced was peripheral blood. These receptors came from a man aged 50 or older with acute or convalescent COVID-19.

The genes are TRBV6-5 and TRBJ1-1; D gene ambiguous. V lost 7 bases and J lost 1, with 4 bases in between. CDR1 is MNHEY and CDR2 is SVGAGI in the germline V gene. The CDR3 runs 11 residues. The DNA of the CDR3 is TGTGCCAGCACTAGGAACACTGAAGCTTTCTTT. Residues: CASTRNTEAFF.

The CDR3 nucleotides read TGTGCCGACTCAGTTAGCGGGGGGGCCGAGACCCAGTACTTC. It translates to CADSVSGGAETQYF. This chain connects TRBV2 to TRBJ2-5; 11 positions match TRBD2. The J segment lost 5 bases and the V segment lost 11 bases, leaving 10 bases of the junction unmatched. Per the germline V gene, CDR1 is SNHLY and CDR2 is FYNNEI. The CDR3 is made up of 14 amino acids.

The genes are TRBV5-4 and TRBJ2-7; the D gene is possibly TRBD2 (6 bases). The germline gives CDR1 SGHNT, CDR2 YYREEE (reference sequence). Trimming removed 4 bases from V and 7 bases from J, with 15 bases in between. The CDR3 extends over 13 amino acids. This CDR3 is CASSATSGREQYF. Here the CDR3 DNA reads TGTGCCAGCAGCGCAACAAGCGGGCGGGAGCAGTACTTC.

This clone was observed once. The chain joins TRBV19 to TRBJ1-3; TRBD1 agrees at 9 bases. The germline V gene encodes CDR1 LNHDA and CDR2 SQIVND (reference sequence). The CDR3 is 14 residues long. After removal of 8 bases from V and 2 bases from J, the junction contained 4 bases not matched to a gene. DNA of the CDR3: TGTGCCAGTGACAGGGGGATTCCTGGAAACACCATATATTTT. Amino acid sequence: CASDRGIPGNTIYF.

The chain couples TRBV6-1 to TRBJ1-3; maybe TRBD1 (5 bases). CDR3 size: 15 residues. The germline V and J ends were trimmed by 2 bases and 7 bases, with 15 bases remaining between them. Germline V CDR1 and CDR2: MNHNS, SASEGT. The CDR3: CASSESGWGRNTIYF. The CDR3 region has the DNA TGTGCCAGCAGTGAATCAGGGTGGGGGAGGAACACCATATATTTT.

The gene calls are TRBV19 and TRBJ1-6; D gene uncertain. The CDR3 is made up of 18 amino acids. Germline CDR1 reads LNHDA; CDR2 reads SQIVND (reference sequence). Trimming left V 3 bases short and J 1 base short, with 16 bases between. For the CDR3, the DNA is TGTGCCAGTAGTATTGTTTCGGGAAGGGAATCCTATAATTCACCCCTCCACTTT. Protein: CASSIVSGRESYNSPLHF.

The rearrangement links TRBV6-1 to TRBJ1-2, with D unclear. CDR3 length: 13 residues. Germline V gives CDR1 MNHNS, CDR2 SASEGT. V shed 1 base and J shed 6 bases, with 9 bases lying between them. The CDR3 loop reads CASSEVTENGYTF. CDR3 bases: TGTGCCAGCAGTGAAGTAACAGAGAATGGCTACACCTTC.

The CDR3 DNA reads as TGTGCCAGCAGCATACAGGGTGCCGGGGCCAACGTCCTGACTTTC. Its protein product is CASSIQGAGANVLTF. The genes are TRBV21-1 and TRBJ2-6; TRBD1 is the table's D call and was not checked against the DNA. TRBV21-1 is labeled a pseudogene. This CDR3 comprises 15 residues.